The rows below give T cell receptor beta chains drawn from one sample of a study of shared clonotypes between healthy human individuals. Using immunoSEQ multiplex PCR, the repertoire was profiled, and TCRdb retains in-frame clones only, with some absent. The table records around 2.1 million clones, just over 90% of them present only once. Sequenced input: naive CD8+ T cells from PBMCs. Receptors originate from a man between 18 and 35 years old in good health. Some clones in this sample may be carry-over from other donors' samples. Each CDR3 is given with its conserved first and last residue. The order of the fields is clone size, J gene, V gene, D gene, CDR3 protein, CDR3 DNA. D genes are given only for firm matches. Some rows have no size entry. The others give once, few or many, or a class for an expanded clone.

clone size: NA; J gene: TRBJ2-1; V gene: TRBV7-9; D gene: TRBD2; CDR3 protein: CASSLSSGAYNEQFF; CDR3 DNA: TGTGCCAGCAGCTTATCTAGCGGCGCCTACAATGAGCAGTTCTTC
clone size: NA; J gene: TRBJ2-3; V gene: TRBV15; D gene: NA; CDR3 protein: CATSSRGIGTDTQYF; CDR3 DNA: TGTGCCACCAGCAGCAGGGGTATCGGCACAGATACGCAGTATTTT
clone size: NA; J gene: TRBJ2-7; V gene: TRBV7-9; D gene: NA; CDR3 protein: CASSPTGTYYEQYF; CDR3 DNA: TGTGCCAGCAGCCCAACCGGGACCTACTACGAGCAGTACTTC
clone size: NA; J gene: TRBJ2-7; V gene: TRBV9; D gene: NA; CDR3 protein: CASSGSGSVYEQYF; CDR3 DNA: TGTGCCAGCAGCGGTAGTGGGAGTGTCTACGAGCAGTACTTC
clone size: few; J gene: TRBJ2-1; V gene: TRBV6-4; D gene: NA; CDR3 protein: CASSDTSYNEQFF; CDR3 DNA: TGTGCCAGCAGTGACACTAGCTACAATGAGCAGTTCTTC
clone size: NA; J gene: TRBJ2-1; V gene: TRBV7-9; D gene: NA; CDR3 protein: CASSLGLRNEQFF; CDR3 DNA: TGTGCCAGCAGCTTAGGACTTCGGAATGAGCAGTTCTTC
clone size: NA; J gene: TRBJ2-1; V gene: TRBV7-2; D gene: TRBD2; CDR3 protein: CASSLVFPSGIYNEQFF; CDR3 DNA: TGTGCCAGCAGCTTAGTTTTCCCTAGCGGCATTTACAATGAGCAGTTCTTC
clone size: NA; J gene: TRBJ1-3; V gene: TRBV4-1; D gene: NA; CDR3 protein: CASSLPGFGNTIYF; CDR3 DNA: TGCGCCAGCAGCCTGCCGGGGTTTGGAAACACCATATATTTT
clone size: NA; J gene: TRBJ2-2; V gene: TRBV27; D gene: NA; CDR3 protein: CASSYRTNTGELFF; CDR3 DNA: TGTGCCAGCAGTTACAGAACGAACACCGGGGAGCTGTTTTTT
clone size: NA; J gene: TRBJ2-2; V gene: TRBV30; D gene: TRBD1; CDR3 protein: CAWAGTGGAGELFF; CDR3 DNA: TGTGCCTGGGCGGGGACAGGGGGTGCCGGGGAGCTGTTTTTT
clone size: NA; J gene: TRBJ2-2; V gene: TRBV18; D gene: NA; CDR3 protein: CASSPPKGLDTGELFF; CDR3 DNA: TGTGCCAGCTCACCACCGAAGGGGCTGGACACCGGGGAGCTGTTTTTT
clone size: NA; J gene: TRBJ1-1; V gene: TRBV14; D gene: NA; CDR3 protein: CASSHYGLSRTEAFF; CDR3 DNA: TGTGCCAGCAGCCATTACGGCCTTTCCCGCACTGAAGCTTTCTTT
clone size: NA; J gene: TRBJ2-7; V gene: TRBV7-9; D gene: NA; CDR3 protein: CASSLGETLYYEQYF; CDR3 DNA: TGTGCCAGCAGCTTGGGGGAGACATTATACTACGAGCAGTACTTC
clone size: once; J gene: TRBJ2-2; V gene: TRBV9; D gene: TRBD2; CDR3 protein: CASSVALAGGTGELFF; CDR3 DNA: TGTGCCAGCAGCGTAGCACTAGCGGGAGGGACCGGGGAGCTGTTTTTT
clone size: NA; J gene: TRBJ2-1; V gene: TRBV5-4; D gene: NA; CDR3 protein: CASSSGRERGEQFF; CDR3 DNA: TGTGCCAGCAGCTCCGGACGGGAGAGGGGGGAGCAGTTCTTC
clone size: few; J gene: TRBJ1-1; V gene: TRBV27; D gene: TRBD1; CDR3 protein: CASSLVGQGVNTEAFF; CDR3 DNA: TGTGCCAGCAGTTTAGTGGGACAGGGAGTGAACACTGAAGCTTTCTTT
clone size: NA; J gene: TRBJ2-7; V gene: TRBV28; D gene: TRBD2; CDR3 protein: CASRVLAGGPVPYEQYF; CDR3 DNA: TGTGCCAGCAGGGTACTAGCGGGAGGGCCGGTGCCCTACGAGCAGTACTTC
clone size: NA; J gene: TRBJ2-1; V gene: TRBV25-1; D gene: NA; CDR3 protein: CASSGGDEQFF; CDR3 DNA: TGTGCCAGCAGTGGAGGAGATGAGCAGTTCTTC
clone size: NA; J gene: TRBJ1-3; V gene: TRBV5-5; D gene: NA; CDR3 protein: CASSLVVTREQANSGNTIYF; CDR3 DNA: TGTGCCAGCAGCTTGGTGGTCACGCGGGAACAGGCTAACTCTGGAAACACCATATATTTT
clone size: NA; J gene: TRBJ2-1; V gene: TRBV9; D gene: TRBD2; CDR3 protein: CASSVGTSGDNEQFF; CDR3 DNA: TGTGCCAGCAGCGTCGGGACTAGCGGAGACAATGAGCAGTTCTTC
clone size: once; J gene: TRBJ2-3; V gene: TRBV6-6; D gene: TRBD2; CDR3 protein: CASSDGLVDTQYF; CDR3 DNA: TGTGCCAGCAGCGACGGACTAGTGGATACGCAGTATTTT
clone size: NA; J gene: TRBJ2-7; V gene: TRBV11-1; D gene: NA; CDR3 protein: CASSLDPYEQYF; CDR3 DNA: TGTGCCAGCAGCTTGGACCCCTACGAGCAGTACTTC
clone size: NA; J gene: TRBJ2-7; V gene: TRBV5-6; D gene: TRBD2; CDR3 protein: CASSLAGGFGGEQYF; CDR3 DNA: TGTGCCAGCAGCTTAGCGGGAGGGTTTGGGGGCGAGCAGTACTTC
clone size: once; J gene: TRBJ2-5; V gene: TRBV27; D gene: NA; CDR3 protein: CASPPTRRGRETQYF; CDR3 DNA: TGTGCCAGCCCTCCCACGAGAAGGGGACGGGAGACCCAGTACTTC
clone size: NA; J gene: TRBJ2-1; V gene: TRBV9; D gene: NA; CDR3 protein: CASSVATSSYNEQFF; CDR3 DNA: TGTGCCAGCAGCGTAGCGACTAGCTCCTACAATGAGCAGTTCTTC
clone size: NA; J gene: TRBJ2-7; V gene: TRBV28; D gene: TRBD1; CDR3 protein: CASSTPMDRAYEQYF; CDR3 DNA: TGTGCCAGCAGTACCCCAATGGACAGGGCCTACGAGCAGTACTTC
clone size: once; J gene: TRBJ2-1; V gene: TRBV10-2; D gene: TRBD2; CDR3 protein: CASSAPGLPLNEQFF; CDR3 DNA: TGCGCCAGCAGTGCCCCGGGACTACCCTTGAATGAGCAGTTCTTC
clone size: NA; J gene: TRBJ1-1; V gene: TRBV13; D gene: TRBD1; CDR3 protein: CASSFQQGADTEAFF; CDR3 DNA: TGTGCCAGCAGCTTCCAACAGGGGGCAGACACTGAAGCTTTCTTT
clone size: NA; J gene: TRBJ1-1; V gene: TRBV7-2; D gene: NA; CDR3 protein: CASSFSGTSYEAFF; CDR3 DNA: TGTGCCAGCAGCTTCAGCGGTACCTCGTATGAAGCTTTCTTT
clone size: NA; J gene: TRBJ2-2; V gene: TRBV7-9; D gene: NA; CDR3 protein: CASSSLVSTNTGELFF; CDR3 DNA: TGTGCCAGCAGCTCCTTAGTGTCTACTAACACCGGGGAGCTGTTTTTT
clone size: NA; J gene: TRBJ2-1; V gene: TRBV14; D gene: NA; CDR3 protein: CASSQGVSPSYNEQFF; CDR3 DNA: TGTGCCAGCAGCCAGGGGGTTAGCCCCTCCTACAATGAGCAGTTCTTC
clone size: NA; J gene: TRBJ1-2; V gene: TRBV4-1; D gene: NA; CDR3 protein: CASSQVVGSGGYTF; CDR3 DNA: TGCGCCAGCAGCCAAGTCGTGGGCTCCGGGGGCTACACCTTC
clone size: once; J gene: TRBJ2-1; V gene: TRBV4-1; D gene: TRBD2; CDR3 protein: CASSRLRRLAGGIWRHEQFF; CDR3 DNA: TGCGCCAGCAGCCGACTAAGGAGGCTAGCGGGAGGGATTTGGAGACATGAGCAGTTCTTC
clone size: NA; J gene: TRBJ2-1; V gene: TRBV7-9; D gene: TRBD2; CDR3 protein: CASSLSGTSRDNEQFF; CDR3 DNA: TGTGCCAGCAGCTTATCCGGGACTAGCAGAGACAATGAGCAGTTCTTC
clone size: NA; J gene: TRBJ2-7; V gene: TRBV6-5; D gene: NA; CDR3 protein: CASSYRSPGGYEQYF; CDR3 DNA: TGTGCCAGCAGTTATCGGTCTCCCGGCGGCTACGAGCAGTACTTC
clone size: NA; J gene: TRBJ1-5; V gene: TRBV7-9; D gene: NA; CDR3 protein: CASSFIGEQPQHF; CDR3 DNA: TGTGCCAGCAGCTTCATTGGAGAACAGCCCCAGCATTTT
clone size: NA; J gene: TRBJ2-5; V gene: TRBV7-3; D gene: TRBD1; CDR3 protein: CASSLTGGGQETQYF; CDR3 DNA: TGTGCCAGCAGCTTAACAGGGGGCGGACAAGAGACCCAGTACTTC
clone size: NA; J gene: TRBJ2-4; V gene: TRBV4-2; D gene: NA; CDR3 protein: CASSQAVGNYPSKNIQYF; CDR3 DNA: TGTGCCAGCAGCCAAGCAGTTGGGAACTACCCCTCCAAAAACATTCAGTACTTC
clone size: NA; J gene: TRBJ2-1; V gene: TRBV25-1; D gene: NA; CDR3 protein: CASSESRVGYEQFF; CDR3 DNA: TGTGCCAGCAGTGAATCTCGTGTGGGATATGAGCAGTTCTTC
clone size: NA; J gene: TRBJ2-6; V gene: TRBV19; D gene: NA; CDR3 protein: CATESGANVLTF; CDR3 DNA: TGTGCCACCGAATCTGGGGCCAACGTCCTGACTTTC
clone size: NA; J gene: TRBJ2-3; V gene: TRBV9; D gene: NA; CDR3 protein: CASSVGSPQGDTQYF; CDR3 DNA: TGTGCCAGCAGCGTAGGTTCACCCCAAGGGGATACGCAGTATTTT
clone size: NA; J gene: TRBJ2-1; V gene: TRBV28; D gene: NA; CDR3 protein: CASRRRDNEQFF; CDR3 DNA: TGTGCCAGCAGGCGTCGGGACAATGAGCAGTTCTTC
clone size: NA; J gene: TRBJ1-1; V gene: TRBV27; D gene: NA; CDR3 protein: CASCTGGYTEAFF; CDR3 DNA: TGTGCCAGCTGTACTGGGGGTTACACTGAAGCTTTCTTT
clone size: NA; J gene: TRBJ1-1; V gene: TRBV7-2; D gene: NA; CDR3 protein: CASSSLGTEAFF; CDR3 DNA: TGTGCCAGCAGCTCCCTGGGGACTGAAGCTTTCTTT
clone size: NA; J gene: TRBJ2-4; V gene: TRBV15; D gene: NA; CDR3 protein: CATSRVNDLGWYF; CDR3 DNA: TGTGCCACCAGCAGAGTAAATGATTTGGGTTGGTACTTC
clone size: NA; J gene: TRBJ1-6; V gene: TRBV6-5; D gene: NA; CDR3 protein: CASSYVYNSPLHF; CDR3 DNA: TGTGCCAGCAGTTACGTGTATAATTCACCCCTCCACTTT
clone size: NA; J gene: TRBJ2-7; V gene: TRBV10-3; D gene: NA; CDR3 protein: CAISEDPGLYEQYF; CDR3 DNA: TGTGCCATCAGTGAGGACCCAGGGTTATACGAGCAGTACTTC
clone size: once; J gene: TRBJ2-1; V gene: TRBV5-4; D gene: NA; CDR3 protein: CASSFFPQRPYNEQFF; CDR3 DNA: TGTGCCAGCAGCTTTTTCCCACAGCGCCCCTACAATGAGCAGTTCTTC
clone size: few; J gene: TRBJ1-1; V gene: TRBV7-3; D gene: NA; CDR3 protein: CASSLRAATEAFF; CDR3 DNA: TGTGCCAGCAGCTTACGGGCGGCCACTGAAGCTTTCTTT